This T cell receptor (beta chain) was sequenced in a study of spatial heterogeneity in lung cancer. About the research overall: Fewer alpha-chain than beta-chain sequences were consistently detected.

Regarding time point: sample taken at primary tumor resection. Whole RNA came from tumor, nontumor lung or frozen PBMC and was sequenced without being sorted. The CDR3 length is 11 residues. Germline CDR1 reads GTSNPN; CDR2 reads SVGIG (reference sequence). V dropped 1 base and J dropped 5 bases, with 5 bases sitting between them. Regarding this clonotype: Its antigen remains unidentified.

TCR cDNA molecules were tagged individually, and each one carried a unique molecular identifier. From the 5' RACE reads, TCRdb called clonotypes with MiXCR, one entry per CDR3 protein. Of about 38,000 distinct CDR3 sequences in the sample, roughly 5.4% are singletons; the top ten hold roughly 27%. Study-level points and caveats: The appearance of ubiquitous expanded tumor TCRs in blood was greater at resection than follow-up.

The TCR was taken from a female donor with early-stage non-small cell lung cancer. The V gene is TRBV30, the J gene TRBJ2-5, with D possibly being TRBD1 (5 bases). Sample: PBMCs, taken at surgery. The CDR3 reads CAWSAGETQYF. The CDR3, as DNA: TGTGCCTGGAGTGCAGGGGAGACCCAGTACTTC.